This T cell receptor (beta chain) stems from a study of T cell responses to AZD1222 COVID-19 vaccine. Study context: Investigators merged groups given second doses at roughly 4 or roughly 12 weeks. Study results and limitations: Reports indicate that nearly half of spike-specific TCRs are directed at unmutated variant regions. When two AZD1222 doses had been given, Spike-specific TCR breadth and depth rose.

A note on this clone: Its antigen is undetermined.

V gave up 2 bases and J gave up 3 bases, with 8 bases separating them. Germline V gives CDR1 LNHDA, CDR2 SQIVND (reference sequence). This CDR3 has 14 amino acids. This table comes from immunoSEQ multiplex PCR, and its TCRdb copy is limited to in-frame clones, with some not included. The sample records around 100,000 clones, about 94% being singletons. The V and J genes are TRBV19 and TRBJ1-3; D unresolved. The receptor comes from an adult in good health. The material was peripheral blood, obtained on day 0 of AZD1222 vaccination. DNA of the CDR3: TGTGCCAGTAGTATACCAGGCCTTGGAAACACCATATATTTT. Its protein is CASSIPGLGNTIYF.